This TCR beta chain came from a study of blood T cell repertoires in COVID-19. Some clones are missing from TCRdb's copy, which holds only in-frame ones; the method was immunoSEQ multiplex PCR. The data contain roughly 500,000 clones, around nine tenths of them singletons. Allocation to cohorts depended on clinical history reported by the participants. Sequencing input: PBMCs or T cells enriched from blood (not recorded which). The clonotype comes from a woman aged 60 to 75 who had recovered from COVID-19.

The CDR3 nucleotides read TGCGCCAGCAGCTCGGGGGACAGTAGCTCTGGAAACACCATATATTTT. It translates to CASSSGDSSSGNTIYF. The chain combines TRBV5-1 with TRBJ1-3; 7 positions agree with TRBD1. Germline lookup yields CDR1 SGHRS and CDR2 YFSETQ. The junction had 6 bases not matched to a gene; V was cut back by 3 bases and J by 0 bases. The CDR3 covers 16 residues.